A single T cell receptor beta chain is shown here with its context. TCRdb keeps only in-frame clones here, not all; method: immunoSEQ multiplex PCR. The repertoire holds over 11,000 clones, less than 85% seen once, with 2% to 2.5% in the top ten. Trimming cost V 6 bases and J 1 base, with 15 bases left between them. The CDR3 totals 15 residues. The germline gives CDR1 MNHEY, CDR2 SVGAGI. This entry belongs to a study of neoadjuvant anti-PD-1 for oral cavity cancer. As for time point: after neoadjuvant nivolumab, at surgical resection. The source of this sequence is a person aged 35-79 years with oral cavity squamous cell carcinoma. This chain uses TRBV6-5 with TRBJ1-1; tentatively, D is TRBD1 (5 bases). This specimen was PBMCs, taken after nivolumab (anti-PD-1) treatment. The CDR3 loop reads CASSTARGTNTEAFF. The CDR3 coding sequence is TGTGCCAGCAGCACGGCGCGGGGCACGAACACTGAAGCTTTCTTT.